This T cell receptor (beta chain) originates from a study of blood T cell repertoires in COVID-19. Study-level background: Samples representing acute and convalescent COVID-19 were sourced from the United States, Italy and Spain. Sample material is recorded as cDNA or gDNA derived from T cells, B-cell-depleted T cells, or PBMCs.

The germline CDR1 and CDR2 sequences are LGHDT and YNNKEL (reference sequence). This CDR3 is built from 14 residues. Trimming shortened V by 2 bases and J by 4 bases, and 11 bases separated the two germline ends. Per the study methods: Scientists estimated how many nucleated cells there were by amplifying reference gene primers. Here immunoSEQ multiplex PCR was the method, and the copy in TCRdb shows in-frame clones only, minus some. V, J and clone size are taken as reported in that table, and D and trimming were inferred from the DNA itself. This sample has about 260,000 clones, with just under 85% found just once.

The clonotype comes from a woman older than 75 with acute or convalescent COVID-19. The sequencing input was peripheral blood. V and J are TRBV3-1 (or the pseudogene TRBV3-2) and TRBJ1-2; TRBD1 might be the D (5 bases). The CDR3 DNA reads TGTGCCAGCAGCCAACGAAGGGGTTCCTATGGCTACACCTTC. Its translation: CASSQRRGSYGYTF.